This T cell receptor (beta chain) was sequenced during a study of T cell responses to AZD1222 COVID-19 vaccine. Sequencing was performed with immunoSEQ multiplex PCR; in TCRdb, only in-frame clones are kept and a portion is missing. The data show 130,000 or so clones, with nearly 95% seen just once and roughly 0.91% held by the top ten. This clone has only one observation. The length of the CDR3 is 16 residues. V was shortened by 4 bases and J by 0 bases, with 15 bases between the two germline ends. Germline CDR1 SGHTA, CDR2 FQGNSA. The chain recombines TRBV7-2 with TRBJ1-1, with a tentative D call TRBD1 (6 bases). The sequencing used peripheral blood, collected on day 0 of AZD1222 vaccination. This receptor was obtained from an adult in good health. The CDR3 DNA is TGTGCCAGCAGCTCCGATCTACAGGGTCTGAACACTGAAGCTTTCTTT. This gives the protein CASSSDLQGLNTEAFF.